This TCR beta chain was documented in a study of blood T cell repertoires in COVID-19. The wider study: COVID-19 samples collected from the United States, Italy and Spain covered acute and convalescent phases. The cDNA or gDNA used as material had been derived from T cells, B-cell-depleted T cells, or PBMCs.

Germline V gene data show CDR1 as LGHNA and CDR2 as YNFKEQ. V was clipped by 4 bases and J by 2 bases, with 8 bases between them. CDR3 size: 13 residues. Per the original data handling: Reference gene primer amplification gave estimated nucleated cell counts. Clones were sequenced by immunoSEQ multiplex PCR, and TCRdb holds only the in-frame ones, with some missing. The V and J calls and the clone size are those of that table, but D and trimming were determined from the DNA. The table lists fewer than 250,000 clones, 70% to 90% of them singletons. The source is a middle-aged man with acute or convalescent COVID-19. Source material: peripheral blood. This chain connects TRBV4-2 to TRBJ1-1; D unresolved. For the CDR3, the DNA is TGTGCCAGCAGCCCACGGTTTAACACTGAAGCTTTCTTT. Protein sequence: CASSPRFNTEAFF.